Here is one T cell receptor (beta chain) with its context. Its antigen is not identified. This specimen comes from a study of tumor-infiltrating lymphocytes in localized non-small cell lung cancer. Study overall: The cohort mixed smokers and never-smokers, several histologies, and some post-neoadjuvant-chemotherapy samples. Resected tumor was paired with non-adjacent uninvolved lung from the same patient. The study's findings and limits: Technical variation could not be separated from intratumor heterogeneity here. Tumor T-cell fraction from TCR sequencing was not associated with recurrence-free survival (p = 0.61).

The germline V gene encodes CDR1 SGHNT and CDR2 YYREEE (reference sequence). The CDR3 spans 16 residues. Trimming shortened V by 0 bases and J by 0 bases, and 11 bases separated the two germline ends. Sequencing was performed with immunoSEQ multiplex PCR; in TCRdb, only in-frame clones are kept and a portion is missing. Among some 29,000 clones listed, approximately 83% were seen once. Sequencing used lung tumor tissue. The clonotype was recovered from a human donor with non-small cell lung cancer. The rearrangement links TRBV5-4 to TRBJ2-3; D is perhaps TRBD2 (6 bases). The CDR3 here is CASSLEAGHSTDTQYF. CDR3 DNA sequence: TGTGCCAGCAGCTTGGAAGCGGGCCATAGCACAGATACGCAGTATTTT.